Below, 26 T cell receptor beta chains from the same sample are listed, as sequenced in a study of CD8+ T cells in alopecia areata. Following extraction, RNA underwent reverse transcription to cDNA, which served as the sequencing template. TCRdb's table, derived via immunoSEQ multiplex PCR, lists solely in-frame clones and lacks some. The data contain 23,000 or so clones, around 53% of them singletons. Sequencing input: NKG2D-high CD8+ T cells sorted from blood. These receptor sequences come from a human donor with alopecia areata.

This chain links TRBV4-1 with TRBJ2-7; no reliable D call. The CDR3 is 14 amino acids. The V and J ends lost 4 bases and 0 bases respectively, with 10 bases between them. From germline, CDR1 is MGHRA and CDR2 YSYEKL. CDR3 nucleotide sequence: TGCGCCAGCAGCCCCAAGCCGGACTCCTACGAGCAGTACTTC. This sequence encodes CASSPKPDSYEQYF.

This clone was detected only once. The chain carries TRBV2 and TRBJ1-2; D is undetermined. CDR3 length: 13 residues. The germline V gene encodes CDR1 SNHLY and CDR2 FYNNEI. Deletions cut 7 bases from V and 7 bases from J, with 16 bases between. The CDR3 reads CASIRLVSGGYTF. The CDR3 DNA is TGTGCCAGCATACGACTAGTTTCAGGTGGCTACACCTTC. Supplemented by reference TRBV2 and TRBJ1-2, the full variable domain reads EPEVTQTPSHQVTQMGQEVILRCVPISNHLYFYWYRQILGQKVEFLVSFYNNEISEKSEIFDDQFSVERPDGSNFTLKIRSTKLEDSAMYFCASIRLVSGGYTFGSGTRLTVV.

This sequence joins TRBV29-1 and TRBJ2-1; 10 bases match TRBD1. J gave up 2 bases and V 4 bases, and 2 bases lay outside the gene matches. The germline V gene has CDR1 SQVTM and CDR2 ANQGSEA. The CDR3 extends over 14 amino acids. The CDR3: CSVAGTGAYNEQFF. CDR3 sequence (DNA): TGCAGCGTTGCTGGGACAGGGGCCTACAATGAGCAGTTCTTC.

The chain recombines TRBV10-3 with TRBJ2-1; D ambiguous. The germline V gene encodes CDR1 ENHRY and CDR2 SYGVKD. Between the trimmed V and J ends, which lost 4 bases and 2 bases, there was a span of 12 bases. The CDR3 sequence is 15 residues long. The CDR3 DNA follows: TGTGCCATCAGTGTACCTCGCGGCACCTACAATGAGCAGTTCTTC. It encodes CAISVPRGTYNEQFF.

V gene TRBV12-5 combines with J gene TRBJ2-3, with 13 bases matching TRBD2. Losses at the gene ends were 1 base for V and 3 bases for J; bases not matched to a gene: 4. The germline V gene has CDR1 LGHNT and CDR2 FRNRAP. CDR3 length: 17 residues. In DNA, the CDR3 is TGTGCTAGTGGTTTGGCCACTAGCGGGAGGGCGACAGATACGCAGTATTTT. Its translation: CASGLATSGRATDTQYF.

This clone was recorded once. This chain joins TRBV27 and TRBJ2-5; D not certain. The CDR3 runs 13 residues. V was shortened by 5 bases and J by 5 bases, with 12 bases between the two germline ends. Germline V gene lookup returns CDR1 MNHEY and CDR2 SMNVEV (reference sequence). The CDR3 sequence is CASSTFLGETQYF. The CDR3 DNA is TGTGCCAGCAGTACCTTTTTAGGGGAGACCCAGTACTTC.

The CDR3 coding sequence is TGTGCCAGTCGGGCAGGTGAGCAGTTCTTC. Translating gives CASRAGEQFF. The gene calls are TRBV2 and TRBJ2-1, with D unclear. The CDR3 totals 10 residues. Germline lookup yields CDR1 SNHLY and CDR2 FYNNEI. V shed 9 bases and J shed 9 bases, with 9 bases lying between them.

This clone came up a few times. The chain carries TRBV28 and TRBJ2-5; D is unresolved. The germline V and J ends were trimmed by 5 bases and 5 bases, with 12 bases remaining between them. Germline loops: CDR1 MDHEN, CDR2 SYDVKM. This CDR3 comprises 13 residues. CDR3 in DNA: TGTGCCAGCAGTAGGAGATCCAGGGAGACCCAGTACTTC. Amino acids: CASSRRSRETQYF.

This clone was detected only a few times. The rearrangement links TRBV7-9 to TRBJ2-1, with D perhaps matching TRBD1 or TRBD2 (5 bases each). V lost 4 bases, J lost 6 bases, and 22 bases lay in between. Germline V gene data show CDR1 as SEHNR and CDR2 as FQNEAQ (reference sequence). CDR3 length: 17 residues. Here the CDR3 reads CASSSTRDPHSINEQFF. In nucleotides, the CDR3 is TGTGCCAGCAGCTCAACGAGGGACCCCCATTCGATCAATGAGCAGTTCTTC.

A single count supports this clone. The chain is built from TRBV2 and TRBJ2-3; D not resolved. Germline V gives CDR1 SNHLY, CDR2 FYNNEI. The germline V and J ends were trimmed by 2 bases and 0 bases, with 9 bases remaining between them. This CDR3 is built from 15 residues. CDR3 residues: CASSEFRPSTDTQYF. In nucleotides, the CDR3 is TGTGCCAGCAGTGAATTTCGGCCTAGCACAGATACGCAGTATTTT.

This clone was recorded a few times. The CDR3 coding sequence is TGTGCCAGCAGCGGACGCCCGGGACCCGGCTACAATGAGCAGTTCTTC. Its translation: CASSGRPGPGYNEQFF. The rearrangement links TRBV9 to TRBJ2-1; D possibly matches TRBD1 or TRBD2 (5 bases each). V lost 3 bases to trimming and J lost 3 bases, with 16 bases between them. This CDR3 region has 16 residues. CDR1 and CDR2 from the germline V gene are SGDLS and YYNGEE.

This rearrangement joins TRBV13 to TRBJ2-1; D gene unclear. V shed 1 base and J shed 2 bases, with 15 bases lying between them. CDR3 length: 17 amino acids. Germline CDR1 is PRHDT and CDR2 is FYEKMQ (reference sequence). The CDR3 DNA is TGTGCCAGCAGCTTAGAATCGGGCTTTCAGCCCTACAATGAGCAGTTCTTC. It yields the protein CASSLESGFQPYNEQFF.

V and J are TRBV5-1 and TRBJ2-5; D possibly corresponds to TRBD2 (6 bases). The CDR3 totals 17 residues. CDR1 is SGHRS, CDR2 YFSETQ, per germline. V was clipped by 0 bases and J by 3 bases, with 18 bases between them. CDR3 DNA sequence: TGCGCCAGCAGCTTGGCTCTAGGAGAGCGGGTCGAAGAGACCCAGTACTTC. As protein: CASSLALGERVEETQYF.

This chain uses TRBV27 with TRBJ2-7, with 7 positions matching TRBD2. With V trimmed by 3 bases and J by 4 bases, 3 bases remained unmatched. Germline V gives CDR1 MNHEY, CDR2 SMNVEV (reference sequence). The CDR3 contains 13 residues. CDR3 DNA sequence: TGTGCCAGCAGTTTGGGGGAGGGTTACGAGCAGTACTTC. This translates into CASSLGEGYEQYF.

The CDR3 region is CASSEGQGTMNTEAFF. The CDR3, as DNA: TGTGCCAGCAGTGAAGGACAGGGGACCATGAACACTGAAGCTTTCTTT. J is TRBJ1-1 and V is TRBV6-1, with TRBD1 matching 8 bases. The CDR3 has 16 amino acids. With 1 base clipped from V and 0 bases from J, the junction kept 4 bases outside the gene matches. Germline CDR1 and CDR2: MNHNS and SASEGT.

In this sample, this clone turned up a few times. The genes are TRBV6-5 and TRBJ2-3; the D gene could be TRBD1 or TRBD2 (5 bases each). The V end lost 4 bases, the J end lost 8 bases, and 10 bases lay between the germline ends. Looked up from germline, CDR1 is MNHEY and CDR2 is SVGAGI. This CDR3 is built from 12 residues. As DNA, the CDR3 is TGTGCCAGCAGTTTCCCGGGGCTTACGCAGTATTTT. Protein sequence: CASSFPGLTQYF.

The DNA of the CDR3 is TGTGCCAGCAGCCCGGGACAGGGGGGTTACGAGCAGTACTTC. Its translation is CASSPGQGGYEQYF. The chain joins TRBV6-6 to TRBJ2-7; 11 positions match TRBD1. J was trimmed by 4 bases and V by 6 bases; bases with no gene match: 5. The CDR3 covers 14 residues. Germline CDR1 and CDR2: MNHNY and SVGAGI (reference sequence).

The CDR3 sequence: CASSSDTSGSYEQYF. CDR3 coding DNA: TGTGCCAGCAGTTCAGACACTAGCGGCTCCTACGAGCAGTACTTC. The V call is TRBV28, the J call TRBJ2-7; 8 positions agree with TRBD2. There are 15 residues in the CDR3. V shed 4 bases, J shed 0 bases, and the junction held 5 bases outside the gene matches. Germline assignment: CDR1 MDHEN and CDR2 SYDVKM.

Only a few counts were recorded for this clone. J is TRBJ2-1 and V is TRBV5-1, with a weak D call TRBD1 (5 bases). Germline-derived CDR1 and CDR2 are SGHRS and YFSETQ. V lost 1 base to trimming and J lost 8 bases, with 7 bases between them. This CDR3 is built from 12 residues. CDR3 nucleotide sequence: TGCGCCAGCAGCTTGAGGGGTGATGAGCAGTTCTTC. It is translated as CASSLRGDEQFF.

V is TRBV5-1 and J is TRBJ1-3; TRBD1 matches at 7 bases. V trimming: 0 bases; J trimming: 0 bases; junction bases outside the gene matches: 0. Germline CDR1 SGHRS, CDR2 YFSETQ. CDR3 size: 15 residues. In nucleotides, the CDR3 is TGCGCCAGCAGCTTGGAGGGGGCCTCTGGAAACACCATATATTTT. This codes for CASSLEGASGNTIYF.

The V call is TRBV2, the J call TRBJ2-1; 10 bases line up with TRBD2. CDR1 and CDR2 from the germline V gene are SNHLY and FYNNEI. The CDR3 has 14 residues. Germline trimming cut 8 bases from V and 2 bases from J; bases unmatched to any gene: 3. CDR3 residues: CASCTSGTYNEQFF. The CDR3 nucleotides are TGTGCCAGCTGTACTAGCGGGACCTACAATGAGCAGTTCTTC. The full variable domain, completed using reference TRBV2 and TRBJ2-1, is EPEVTQTPSHQVTQMGQEVILRCVPISNHLYFYWYRQILGQKVEFLVSFYNNEISEKSEIFDDQFSVERPDGSNFTLKIRSTKLEDSAMYFCASCTSGTYNEQFFGPGTRLTVL.

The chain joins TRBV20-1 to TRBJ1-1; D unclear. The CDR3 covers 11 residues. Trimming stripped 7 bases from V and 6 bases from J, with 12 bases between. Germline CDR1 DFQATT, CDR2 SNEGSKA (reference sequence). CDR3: CSVRRSAEAFF. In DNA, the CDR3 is TGCAGTGTTCGTCGATCGGCTGAAGCTTTCTTT.

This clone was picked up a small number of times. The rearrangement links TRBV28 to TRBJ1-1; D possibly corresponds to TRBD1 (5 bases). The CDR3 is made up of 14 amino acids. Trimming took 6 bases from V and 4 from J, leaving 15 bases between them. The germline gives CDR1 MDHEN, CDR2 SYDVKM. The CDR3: CASSWGGGFTEAFF. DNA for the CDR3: TGTGCCAGCAGCTGGGGCGGGGGTTTCACTGAAGCTTTCTTT. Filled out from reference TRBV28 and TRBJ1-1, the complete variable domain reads DVKVTQSSRYLVKRTGEKVFLECVQDMDHENMFWYRQDPGLGLRLIYFSYDVKMKEKGDIPEGYSVSREKKERFSLILESASTNQTSMYLCASSWGGGFTEAFFGQGTRLTVV.

CDR3 in amino acids: CASSEALGHTYEQYF. CDR3 DNA sequence: TGTGCCAGCAGTGAAGCGCTGGGACATACCTACGAGCAGTACTTC. V and J are TRBV2 and TRBJ2-7; TRBD1 might be the D (6 bases). Looked up from germline, CDR1 is SNHLY and CDR2 is FYNNEI. The length of the CDR3 is 15 residues. V gave up 0 bases and J gave up 2 bases, with 11 bases separating them.

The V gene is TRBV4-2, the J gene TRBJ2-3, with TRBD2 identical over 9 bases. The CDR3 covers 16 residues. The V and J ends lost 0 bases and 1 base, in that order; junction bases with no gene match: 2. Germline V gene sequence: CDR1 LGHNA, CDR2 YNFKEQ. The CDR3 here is CASSQELAGGTDTQYF. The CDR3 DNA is TGTGCCAGCAGCCAAGAACTAGCGGGCGGCACAGATACGCAGTATTTT.

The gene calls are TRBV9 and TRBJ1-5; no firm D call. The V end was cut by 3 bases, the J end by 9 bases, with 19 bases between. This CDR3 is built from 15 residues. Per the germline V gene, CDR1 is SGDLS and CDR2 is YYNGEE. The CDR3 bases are TGTGCCAGCAGCGAGGACGGTCTAAACATCCGGCCCCAGCATTTT. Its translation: CASSEDGLNIRPQHF.